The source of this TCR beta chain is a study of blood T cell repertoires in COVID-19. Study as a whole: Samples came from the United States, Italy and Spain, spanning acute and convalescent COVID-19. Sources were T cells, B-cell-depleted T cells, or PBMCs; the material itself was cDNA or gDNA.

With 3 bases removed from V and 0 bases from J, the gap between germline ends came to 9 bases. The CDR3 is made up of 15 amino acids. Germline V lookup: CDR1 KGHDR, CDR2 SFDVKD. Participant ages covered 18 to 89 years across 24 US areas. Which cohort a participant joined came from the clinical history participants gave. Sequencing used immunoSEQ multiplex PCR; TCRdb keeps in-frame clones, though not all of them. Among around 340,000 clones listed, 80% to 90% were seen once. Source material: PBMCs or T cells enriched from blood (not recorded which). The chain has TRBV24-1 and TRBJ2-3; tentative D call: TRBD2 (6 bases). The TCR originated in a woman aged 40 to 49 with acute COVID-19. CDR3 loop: CATSDRGLSTDTQYF. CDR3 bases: TGTGCCACCAGTGATAGGGGACTTAGCACAGATACGCAGTATTTT.